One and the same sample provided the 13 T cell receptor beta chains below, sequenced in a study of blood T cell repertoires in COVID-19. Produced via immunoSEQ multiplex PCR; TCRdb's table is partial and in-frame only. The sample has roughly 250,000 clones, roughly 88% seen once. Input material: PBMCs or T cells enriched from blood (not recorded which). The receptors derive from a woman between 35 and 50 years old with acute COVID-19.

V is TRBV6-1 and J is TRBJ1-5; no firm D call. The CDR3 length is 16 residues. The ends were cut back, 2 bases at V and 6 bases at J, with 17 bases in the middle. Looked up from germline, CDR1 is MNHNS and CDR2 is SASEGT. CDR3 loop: CASSEWTREGGQPQHF. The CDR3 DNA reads TGTGCCAGCAGTGAATGGACCCGGGAGGGAGGTCAGCCCCAGCATTTT.

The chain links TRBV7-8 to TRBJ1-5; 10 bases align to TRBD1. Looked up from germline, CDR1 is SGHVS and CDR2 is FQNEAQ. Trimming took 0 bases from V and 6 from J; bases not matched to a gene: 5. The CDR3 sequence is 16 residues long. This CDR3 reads CASSLATGGPGQPQHF. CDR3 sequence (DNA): TGTGCCAGCAGCTTAGCGACAGGGGGCCCGGGTCAGCCCCAGCATTTT.

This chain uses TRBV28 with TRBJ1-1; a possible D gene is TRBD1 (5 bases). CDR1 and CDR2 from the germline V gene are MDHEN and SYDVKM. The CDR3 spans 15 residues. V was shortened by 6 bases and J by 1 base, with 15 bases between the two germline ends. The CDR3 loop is CASSPIGGTNTEAFF. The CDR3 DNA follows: TGTGCCAGCAGCCCTATTGGGGGGACGAACACTGAAGCTTTCTTT.

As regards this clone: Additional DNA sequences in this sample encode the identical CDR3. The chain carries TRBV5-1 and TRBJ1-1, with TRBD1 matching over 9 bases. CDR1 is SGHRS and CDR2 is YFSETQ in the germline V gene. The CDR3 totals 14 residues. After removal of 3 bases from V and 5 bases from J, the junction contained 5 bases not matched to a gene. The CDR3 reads CASSSDRGGTEAFF. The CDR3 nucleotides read TGCGCCAGCAGCTCCGACAGGGGGGGAACTGAAGCTTTCTTT.

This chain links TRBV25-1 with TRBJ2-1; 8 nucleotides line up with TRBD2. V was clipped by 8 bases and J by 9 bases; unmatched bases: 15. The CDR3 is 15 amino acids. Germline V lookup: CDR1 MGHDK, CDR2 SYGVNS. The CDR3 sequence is CASGMTKRESSEQFF. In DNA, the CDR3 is TGTGCCAGCGGGATGACTAAGCGGGAGTCGTCTGAGCAGTTCTTC.

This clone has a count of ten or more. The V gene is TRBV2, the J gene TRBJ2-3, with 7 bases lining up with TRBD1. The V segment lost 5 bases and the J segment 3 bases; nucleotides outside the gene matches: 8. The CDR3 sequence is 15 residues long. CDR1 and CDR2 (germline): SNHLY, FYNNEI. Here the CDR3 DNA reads TGTGCCAGCAGTTTATCCGGGACAGCAACAGATACGCAGTATTTT. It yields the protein CASSLSGTATDTQYF.

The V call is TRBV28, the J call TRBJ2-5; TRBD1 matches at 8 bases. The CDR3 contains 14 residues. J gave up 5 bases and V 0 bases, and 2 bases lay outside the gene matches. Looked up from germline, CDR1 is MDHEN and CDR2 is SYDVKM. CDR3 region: CASSLWTGVETQYF. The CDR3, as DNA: TGTGCCAGCAGTTTATGGACAGGGGTGGAGACCCAGTACTTC.

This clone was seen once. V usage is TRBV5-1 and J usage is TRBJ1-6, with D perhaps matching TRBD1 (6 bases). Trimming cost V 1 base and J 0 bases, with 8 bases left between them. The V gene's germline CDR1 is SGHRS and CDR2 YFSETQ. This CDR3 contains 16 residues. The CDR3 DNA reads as TGCGCCAGCAGCTTGCGAGGGGGCTCCTATAATTCACCCCTCCACTTT. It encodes CASSLRGGSYNSPLHF.

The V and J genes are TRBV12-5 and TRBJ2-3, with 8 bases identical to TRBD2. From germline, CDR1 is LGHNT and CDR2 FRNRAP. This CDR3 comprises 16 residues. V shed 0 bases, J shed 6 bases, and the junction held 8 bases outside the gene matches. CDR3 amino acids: CASGLVLGGGTDTQYF. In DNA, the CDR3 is TGTGCTAGTGGTTTGGTACTGGGCGGGGGGACGGATACGCAGTATTTT.

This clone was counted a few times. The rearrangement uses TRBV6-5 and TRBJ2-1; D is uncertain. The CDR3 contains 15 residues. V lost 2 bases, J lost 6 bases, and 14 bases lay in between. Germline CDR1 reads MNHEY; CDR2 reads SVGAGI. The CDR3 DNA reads TGTGCCAGCAGTTACCTCCAGGCTATAGGCAATGAGCAGTTCTTC. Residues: CASSYLQAIGNEQFF.

For the CDR3, the DNA is TGCAGCGTTGCGCGGGAGGGTGACACCGGGGAGCTGTTTTTT. Translating it yields CSVAREGDTGELFF. The V call is TRBV29-1, the J call TRBJ2-2; 9 nucleotides agree with TRBD2. V was pared by 4 bases and J by 3 bases, with 3 bases of the junction left unmatched. The CDR3 contains 14 residues. Germline CDR1 is SQVTM and CDR2 is ANQGSEA.

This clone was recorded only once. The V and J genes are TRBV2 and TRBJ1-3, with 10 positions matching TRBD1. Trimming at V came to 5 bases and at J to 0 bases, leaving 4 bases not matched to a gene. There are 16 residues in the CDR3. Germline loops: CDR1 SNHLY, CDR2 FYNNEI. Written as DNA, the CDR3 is TGTGCCAGCAGTAGGGGACAGGGGAACTCTGGAAACACCATATATTTT. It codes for CASSRGQGNSGNTIYF. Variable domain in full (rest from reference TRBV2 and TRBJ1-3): EPEVTQTPSHQVTQMGQEVILRCVPISNHLYFYWYRQILGQKVEFLVSFYNNEISEKSEIFDDQFSVERPDGSNFTLKIRSTKLEDSAMYFCASSRGQGNSGNTIYFGEGSWLTVV.

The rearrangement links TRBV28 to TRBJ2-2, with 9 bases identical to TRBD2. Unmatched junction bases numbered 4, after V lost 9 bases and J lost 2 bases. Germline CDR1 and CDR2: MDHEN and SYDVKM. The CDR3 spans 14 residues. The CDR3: CASSGGQNTGELFF. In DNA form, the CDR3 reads TGTGCCAGTAGCGGGGGCCAAAACACCGGGGAGCTGTTTTTT.